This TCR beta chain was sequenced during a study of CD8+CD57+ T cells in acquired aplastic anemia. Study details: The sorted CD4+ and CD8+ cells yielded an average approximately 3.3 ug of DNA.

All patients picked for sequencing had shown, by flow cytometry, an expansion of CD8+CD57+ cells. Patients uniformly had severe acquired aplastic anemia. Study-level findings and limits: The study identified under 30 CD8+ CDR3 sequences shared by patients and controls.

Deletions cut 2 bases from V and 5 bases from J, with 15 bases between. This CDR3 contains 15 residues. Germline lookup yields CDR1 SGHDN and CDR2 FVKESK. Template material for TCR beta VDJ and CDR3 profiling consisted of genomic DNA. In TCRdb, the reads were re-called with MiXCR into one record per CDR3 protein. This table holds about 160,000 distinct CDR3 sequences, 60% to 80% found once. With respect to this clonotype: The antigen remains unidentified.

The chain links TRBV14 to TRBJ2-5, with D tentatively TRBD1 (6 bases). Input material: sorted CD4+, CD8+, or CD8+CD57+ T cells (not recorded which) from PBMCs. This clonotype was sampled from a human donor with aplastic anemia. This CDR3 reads CASSQLGQFGETQYF. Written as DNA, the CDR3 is TGTGCCAGCAGCCAACTTGGACAGTTCGGCGAGACCCAGTACTTC.